Following are 20 T cell receptor beta chains from one sample sequenced in a study of persistence of HIV-infected CD4 T cells. Their cognate antigens are unknown. The libraries were made with immunoSEQ version 4 in survey mode. Generated by immunoSEQ multiplex PCR, the TCRdb table keeps only in-frame clones and is missing some. The sample contains roughly 45,000 clones, 70% to 90% of which appear only once. Nonspecific anti-CD3/anti-CD28 bead stimulation represents the broad CD4+ T cell repertoire. CD4+ T cells upregulating both CD40 ligand and CD69 were sorted as responding cells. The sequenced sample was CD4+ T cells sorted from PBMCs after approximately 19-hour stimulation, obtained from a patient who received antiretroviral therapy. These receptors originate from an adult man with HIV who was CMV-seropositive.

This clone showed up just once. The rearrangement joins TRBV28 to TRBJ2-7; a weak D match, TRBD2 (7 bases). Looked up from germline, CDR1 is MDHEN and CDR2 is SYDVKM. CDR3 size: 15 residues. The ends were cut back, 5 bases at V and 6 bases at J, with 20 bases in the middle. CDR3 sequence reads: CASSPPRGGAGEQYF. In nucleotides, the CDR3 is TGTGCCAGCAGTCCCCCCCGCGGGGGCGCGGGCGAGCAGTACTTC. The entire variable domain, with the rest obtained from reference TRBV28 and TRBJ2-7, is as follows: DVKVTQSSRYLVKRTGEKVFLECVQDMDHENMFWYRQDPGLGLRLIYFSYDVKMKEKGDIPEGYSVSREKKERFSLILESASTNQTSMYLCASSPPRGGAGEQYFGPGTRLTVT.

The rearrangement uses TRBV14 and TRBJ1-6; D call uncertain. Trimming removed 0 bases from V and 16 bases from J, with 16 bases in between. Germline assignment: CDR1 SGHDN and CDR2 FVKESK. The CDR3 extends over 14 amino acids. In DNA form, the CDR3 reads TGTGCCAGCAGCCAAGATCCCCGAGGCCTCCGACTCCACTTT. Protein: CASSQDPRGLRLHF.

V is TRBV28 and J is TRBJ2-1, with D possibly matching TRBD2 (6 bases). CDR1 is MDHEN, CDR2 SYDVKM, per germline. The ends were cut back, 6 bases at V and 0 bases at J, with 15 bases in the middle. This CDR3 comprises 16 residues. As DNA, the CDR3 is TGTGCCAGCAGCCCATTTCGGGGGAGCTCCTACAATGAGCAGTTCTTC. Amino acids: CASSPFRGSSYNEQFF.

The gene calls are TRBV7-9 and TRBJ1-1; perhaps TRBD1 as D (6 bases). Germline-derived CDR1 and CDR2 are SEHNR and FQNEAQ (reference sequence). The CDR3 runs 14 residues. The ends were cut back, 4 bases at V and 7 bases at J, with 16 bases in the middle. Written as DNA, the CDR3 is TGTGCCAGCAGCTCGACGGGGGGCGCGGATGAAGCTTTCTTT. It is translated as CASSSTGGADEAFF.

CDR3 in amino acids: CASSFGQGMLQPQHF. CDR3 bases: TGTGCCAGCAGTTTCGGACAGGGGATGCTTCAGCCCCAGCATTTT. This chain uses TRBV28 with TRBJ1-5, with 9 positions matching TRBD1. The J segment lost 6 bases and the V segment lost 3 bases, leaving 6 bases of the junction unmatched. The germline V gene has CDR1 MDHEN and CDR2 SYDVKM. The CDR3 spans 15 residues.

V and J are TRBV5-1 and TRBJ2-2; possibly TRBD1 for D (5 bases). This CDR3 region has 16 residues. Per the germline V gene, CDR1 is SGHRS and CDR2 is YFSETQ. Trimming took off 4 bases at V and 3 bases at J, with 16 bases between the two ends. The CDR3 protein is CASSPVQGIYTGELFF. CDR3 nucleotides: TGCGCCAGCAGCCCGGTCCAGGGAATTTACACCGGGGAGCTGTTTTTT. The whole variable domain, filled in from reference TRBV5-1 and TRBJ2-2, reads KAGVTQTPRYLIKTRGQQVTLSCSPISGHRSVSWYQQTPGQGLQFLFEYFSETQRNKGNFPGRFSGRQFSNSRSEMNVSTLELGDSALYLCASSPVQGIYTGELFFGEGSRLTVL.

The chain uses TRBV30 and TRBJ2-7; D could derive from TRBD1 or TRBD2 (6 bases each). This CDR3 comprises 15 residues. V lost 0 bases and J 4 bases, leaving 16 bases between the germline ends. Germline V CDR1 and CDR2: GTSNPN, SVGIG (reference sequence). DNA for the CDR3: TGTGCCTGGAGTGTTACGGGGGCGCTGGGATACGAGCAGTACTTC. Protein sequence: CAWSVTGALGYEQYF.

V and J are TRBV19 and TRBJ2-5; 9 bases align to TRBD1. Germline V gene lookup returns CDR1 LNHDA and CDR2 SQIVND (reference sequence). The CDR3 totals 17 residues. V dropped 5 bases and J dropped 5; count of bases not matched to a gene: 15. CDR3 coding DNA: TGTGCCAGTAGTTCAACCGGGACAGGGCCAGTGGGGGAGACCCAGTACTTC. Translated, it gives CASSSTGTGPVGETQYF.

V and J are TRBV14 and TRBJ1-2; the D is unclear. Trimming left V 1 base short and J 4 bases short, with 4 bases between. The CDR3 spans 12 residues. From germline, CDR1 is SGHDN and CDR2 FVKESK. The CDR3 sequence is CASSQGGYGYTF. The CDR3 bases are TGTGCCAGCAGCCAAGGGGGCTATGGCTACACCTTC.

The rearrangement links TRBV28 to TRBJ2-7, with D unclear. CDR1 and CDR2 (germline): MDHEN, SYDVKM. Between the trimmed V and J ends, which lost 6 bases and 3 bases, there was a span of 9 bases. The CDR3 spans 12 residues. The CDR3 DNA is TGTGCCAGCAGCGCGCCTAACTACGAGCAGTACTTC. Translating it yields CASSAPNYEQYF.

A note on this clone: The identical CDR3 is also encoded by other nucleotide sequences in the sample. The genes are TRBV7-3 and TRBJ1-3; D remains unclear. V lost 5 bases and J 0 bases, leaving 5 bases between the germline ends. The CDR3 sequence is 13 residues long. Germline V gene lookup returns CDR1 SGHTA and CDR2 FQGTGA. The DNA for the CDR3 is TGTGCCAGCAGCCCGGACTCTGGAAACACCATATATTTT. Encoded protein: CASSPDSGNTIYF.

This chain joins TRBV28 and TRBJ1-3; D is undetermined. CDR3 length equals 15 residues. Per the germline V gene, CDR1 is MDHEN and CDR2 is SYDVKM. Between the trimmed V and J ends, which lost 4 bases and 1 base, there was a span of 11 bases. The CDR3 nucleotides read TGTGCCAGCAGTTCAGGTTTTCTTTCTGGAAACACCATATATTTT. Translated: CASSSGFLSGNTIYF.

The chain links TRBV6-5 to TRBJ1-1; D is ambiguous. The length of the CDR3 is 15 residues. The V gene's germline CDR1 is MNHEY and CDR2 SVGAGI. V lost 2 bases to trimming and J lost 0 bases, with 10 bases between them. The CDR3 nucleotides read TGTGCCAGCAGTTACGAGAAATTTATGAACACTGAAGCTTTCTTT. This codes for CASSYEKFMNTEAFF.

This clone has only one observation. The rearrangement uses TRBV20-1 and TRBJ1-1, with D unclear. Germline V gene lookup returns CDR1 DFQATT and CDR2 SNEGSKA (reference sequence). CDR3 size: 11 residues. Trimming stripped 5 bases from V and 7 bases from J, with 11 bases between. CDR3 loop: CSASEVGEAFF. DNA of the CDR3: TGCAGTGCTTCAGAGGTGGGTGAAGCTTTCTTT.

This clone was found once. The CDR3 region has the DNA TGTGCCAGCAGTGGACTAGCGTCGAACACCGGGGAGCTGTTTTTT. It codes for CASSGLASNTGELFF. V usage is TRBV2 and J usage is TRBJ2-2; TRBD2 matches 8 bases. CDR3 length: 15 residues. J was trimmed by 0 bases and V by 4 bases; bases with no gene match: 1. The germline gives CDR1 SNHLY, CDR2 FYNNEI.

V and J are TRBV20-1 and TRBJ2-3; D may be TRBD1 (7 bases). V was cut by 3 bases and J by 0 bases, with 16 bases left in between. Germline V lookup: CDR1 DFQATT, CDR2 SNEGSKA (reference sequence). CDR3 size: 16 residues. The CDR3 bases are TGCAGTGCTAGTGACAGGGTCGGGAGCAGCACAGATACGCAGTATTTT. Its translation is CSASDRVGSSTDTQYF.

The V gene is TRBV5-4, the J gene TRBJ2-5; TRBD1 matches 7 bases. The CDR3 sequence is 15 residues long. Trimming cost V 6 bases and J 5 bases; bases outside gene matches: 13. The germline V gene encodes CDR1 SGHNT and CDR2 YYREEE (reference sequence). The CDR3 bases are TGTGCCAGCACCATTTCCGGGACAGCAAGGGAGACCCAGTACTTC. It encodes CASTISGTARETQYF. Full variable domain (remainder filled in from reference TRBV5-4 and TRBJ2-5): ETGVTQSPTHLIKTRGQQVTLRCSSQSGHNTVSWYQQALGQGPQFIFQYYREEENGRGNFPPRFSGLQFPNYSSELNVNALELDDSALYLCASTISGTARETQYFGPGTRLLVL.

The chain couples TRBV27 to TRBJ2-7; D is unresolved. The CDR3 runs to 15 residues. Germline V CDR1 and CDR2: MNHEY, SMNVEV (reference sequence). V lost 4 bases to trimming and J lost 0 bases, with 13 bases between them. CDR3 nucleotides: TGTGCCAGCAGTTCACAAGCCCGGAACTCCTACGAGCAGTACTTC. It encodes CASSSQARNSYEQYF.

The chain links TRBV18 to TRBJ1-4; tentative D call: TRBD1 (6 bases). Trimming removed 6 bases at V and 6 bases at J, with 23 bases between. Per germline, CDR1 KGHSH and CDR2 LQKENI. The CDR3 has 17 amino acids. This chain's CDR3 is CASSPGRGQLADEKLFF. The CDR3 nucleotides read TGTGCCAGCTCCCCCGGGAGGGGACAACTTGCGGATGAAAAACTGTTTTTT. Supplemented by reference TRBV18 and TRBJ1-4, the full variable domain reads NAGVMQNPRHLVRRRGQEARLRCSPMKGHSHVYWYRQLPEEGLKFMVYLQKENIIDESGMPKERFSAEFPKEGPSILRIQQVVRGDSAAYFCASSPGRGQLADEKLFFGSGTQLSVL.

The chain has TRBV6-5 and TRBJ2-7, with 9 bases matching TRBD1. This CDR3 is 15 amino acids long. Trimming took 6 bases from V and 6 from J; bases not matched to a gene: 12. The germline CDR1 and CDR2 sequences are MNHEY and SVGAGI. CDR3 loop: CASRRTGTGFVEQYF. The DNA of the CDR3 is TGTGCCAGCAGACGCACCGGGACAGGGTTCGTCGAGCAGTACTTC.